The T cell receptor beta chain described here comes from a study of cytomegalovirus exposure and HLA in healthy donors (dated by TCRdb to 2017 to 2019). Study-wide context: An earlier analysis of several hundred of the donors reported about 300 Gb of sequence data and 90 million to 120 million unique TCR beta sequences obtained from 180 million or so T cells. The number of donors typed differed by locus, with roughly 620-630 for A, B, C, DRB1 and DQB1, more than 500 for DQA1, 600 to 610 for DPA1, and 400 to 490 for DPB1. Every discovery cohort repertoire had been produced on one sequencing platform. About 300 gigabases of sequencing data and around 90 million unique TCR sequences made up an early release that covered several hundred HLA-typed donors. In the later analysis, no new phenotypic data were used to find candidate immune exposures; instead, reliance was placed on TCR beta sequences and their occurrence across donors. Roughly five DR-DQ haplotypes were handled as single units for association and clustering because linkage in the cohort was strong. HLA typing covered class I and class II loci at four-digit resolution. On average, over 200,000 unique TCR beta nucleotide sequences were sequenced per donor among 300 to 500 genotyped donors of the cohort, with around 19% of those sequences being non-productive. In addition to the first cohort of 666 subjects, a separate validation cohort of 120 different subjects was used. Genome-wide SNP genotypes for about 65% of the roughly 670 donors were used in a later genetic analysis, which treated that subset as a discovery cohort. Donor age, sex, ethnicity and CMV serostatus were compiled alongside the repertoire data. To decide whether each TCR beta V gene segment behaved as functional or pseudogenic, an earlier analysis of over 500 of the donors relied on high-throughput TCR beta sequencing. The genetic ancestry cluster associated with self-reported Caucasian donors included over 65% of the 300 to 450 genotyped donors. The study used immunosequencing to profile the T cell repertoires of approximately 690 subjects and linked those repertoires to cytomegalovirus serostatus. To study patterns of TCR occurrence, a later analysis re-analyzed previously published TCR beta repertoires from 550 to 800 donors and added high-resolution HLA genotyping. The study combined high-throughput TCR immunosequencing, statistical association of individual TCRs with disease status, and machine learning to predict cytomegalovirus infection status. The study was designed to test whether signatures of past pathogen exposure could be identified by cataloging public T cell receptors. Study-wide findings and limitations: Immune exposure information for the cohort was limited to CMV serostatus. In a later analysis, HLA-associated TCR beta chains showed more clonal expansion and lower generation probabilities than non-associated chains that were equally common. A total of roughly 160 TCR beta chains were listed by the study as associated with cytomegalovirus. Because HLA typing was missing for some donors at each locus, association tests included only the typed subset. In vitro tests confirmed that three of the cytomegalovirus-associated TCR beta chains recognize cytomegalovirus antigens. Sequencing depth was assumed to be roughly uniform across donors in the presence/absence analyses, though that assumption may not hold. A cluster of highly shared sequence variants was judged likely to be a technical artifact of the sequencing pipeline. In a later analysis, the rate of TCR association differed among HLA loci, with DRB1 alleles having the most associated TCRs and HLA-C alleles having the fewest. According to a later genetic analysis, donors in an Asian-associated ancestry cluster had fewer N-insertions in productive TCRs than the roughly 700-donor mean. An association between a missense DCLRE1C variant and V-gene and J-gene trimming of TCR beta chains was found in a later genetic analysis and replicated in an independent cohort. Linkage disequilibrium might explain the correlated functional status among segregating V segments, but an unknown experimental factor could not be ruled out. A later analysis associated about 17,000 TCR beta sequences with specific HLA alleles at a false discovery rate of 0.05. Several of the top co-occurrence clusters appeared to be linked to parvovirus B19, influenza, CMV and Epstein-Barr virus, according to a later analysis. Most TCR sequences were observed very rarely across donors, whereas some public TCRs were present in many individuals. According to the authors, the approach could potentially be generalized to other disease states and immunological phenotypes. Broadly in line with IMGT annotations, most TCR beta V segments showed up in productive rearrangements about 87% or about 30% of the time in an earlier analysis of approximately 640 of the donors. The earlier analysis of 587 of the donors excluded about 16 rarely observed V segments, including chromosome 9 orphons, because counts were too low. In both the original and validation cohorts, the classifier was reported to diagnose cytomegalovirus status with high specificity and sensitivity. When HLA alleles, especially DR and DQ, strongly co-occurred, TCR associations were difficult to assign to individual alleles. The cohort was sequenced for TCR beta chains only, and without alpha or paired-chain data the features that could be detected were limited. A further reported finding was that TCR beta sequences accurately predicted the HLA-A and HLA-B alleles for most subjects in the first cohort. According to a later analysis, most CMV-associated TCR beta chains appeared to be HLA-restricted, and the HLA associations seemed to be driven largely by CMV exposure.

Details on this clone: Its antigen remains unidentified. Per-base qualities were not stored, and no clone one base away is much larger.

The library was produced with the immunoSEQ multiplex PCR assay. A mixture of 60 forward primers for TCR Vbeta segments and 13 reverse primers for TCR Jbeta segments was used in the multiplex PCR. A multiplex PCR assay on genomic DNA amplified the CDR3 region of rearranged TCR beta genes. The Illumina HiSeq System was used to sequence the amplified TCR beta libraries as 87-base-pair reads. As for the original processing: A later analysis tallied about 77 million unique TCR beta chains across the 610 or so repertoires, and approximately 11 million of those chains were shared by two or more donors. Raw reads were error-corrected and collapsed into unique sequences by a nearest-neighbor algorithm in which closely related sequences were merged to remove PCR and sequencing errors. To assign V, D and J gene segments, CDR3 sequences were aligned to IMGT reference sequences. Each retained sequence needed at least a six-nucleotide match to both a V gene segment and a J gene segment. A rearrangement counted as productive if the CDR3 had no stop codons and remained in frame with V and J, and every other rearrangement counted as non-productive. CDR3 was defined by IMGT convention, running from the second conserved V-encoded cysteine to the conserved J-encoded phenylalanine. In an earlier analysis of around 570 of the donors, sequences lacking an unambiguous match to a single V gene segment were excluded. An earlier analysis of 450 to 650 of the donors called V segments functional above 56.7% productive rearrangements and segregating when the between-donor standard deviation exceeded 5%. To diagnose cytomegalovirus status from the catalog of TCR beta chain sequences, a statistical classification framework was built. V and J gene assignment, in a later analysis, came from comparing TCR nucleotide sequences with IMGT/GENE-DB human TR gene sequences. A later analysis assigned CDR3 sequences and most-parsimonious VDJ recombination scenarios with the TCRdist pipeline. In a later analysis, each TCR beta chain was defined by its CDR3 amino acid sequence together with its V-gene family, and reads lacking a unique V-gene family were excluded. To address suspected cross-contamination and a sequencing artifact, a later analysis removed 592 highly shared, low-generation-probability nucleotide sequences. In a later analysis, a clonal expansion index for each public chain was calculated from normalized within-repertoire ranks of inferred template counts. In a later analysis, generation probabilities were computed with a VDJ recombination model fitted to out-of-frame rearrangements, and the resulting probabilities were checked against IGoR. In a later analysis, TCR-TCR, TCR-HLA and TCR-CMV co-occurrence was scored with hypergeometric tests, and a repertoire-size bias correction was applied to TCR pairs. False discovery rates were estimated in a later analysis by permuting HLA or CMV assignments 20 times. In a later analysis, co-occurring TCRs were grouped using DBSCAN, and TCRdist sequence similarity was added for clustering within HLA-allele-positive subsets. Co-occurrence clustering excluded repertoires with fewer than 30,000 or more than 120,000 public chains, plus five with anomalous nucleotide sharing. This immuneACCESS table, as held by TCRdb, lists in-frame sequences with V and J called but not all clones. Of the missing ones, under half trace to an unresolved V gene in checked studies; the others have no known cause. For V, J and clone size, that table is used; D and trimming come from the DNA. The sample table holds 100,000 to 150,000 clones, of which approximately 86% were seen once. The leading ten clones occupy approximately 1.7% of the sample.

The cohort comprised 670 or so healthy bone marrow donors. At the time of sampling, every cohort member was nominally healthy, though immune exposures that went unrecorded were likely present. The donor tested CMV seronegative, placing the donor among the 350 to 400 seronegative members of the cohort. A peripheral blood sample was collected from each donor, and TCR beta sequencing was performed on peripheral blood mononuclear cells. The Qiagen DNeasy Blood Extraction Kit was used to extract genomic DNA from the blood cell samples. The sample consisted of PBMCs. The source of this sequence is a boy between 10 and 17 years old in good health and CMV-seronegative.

CDR3 reads: CAWRPAGGRSYNEQFF. The bases are TGTGCCTGGAGACCAGCGGGAGGTCGTTCCTACAATGAGCAGTTCTTC. The rearrangement combines TRBV30 with TRBJ2-1, and 9 bases in between align with TRBD2. CDR1 and CDR2 were assigned from the germline V gene (reference sequence) as GTSNPN and SVGIG. The CDR3 holds 16 amino acids from the cysteine to the phenylalanine. The retained sequence is limited to the CDR3, 48 bases, with the frame set at the first base. Germline trimming: 3 bases from V, 1 base from J; junction bases outside gene matches: 7.